This is a list of T cell receptor beta chains from one sample in a study of cytomegalovirus exposure and HLA in healthy donors. Some clones are missing from TCRdb's copy, which holds only in-frame ones; the method was immunoSEQ multiplex PCR. The sample's table shows more than 200,000 clones. The sample consisted of PBMCs. These receptors all come from a woman aged 25 to 39 in good health and CMV-seropositive. Each CDR3 is given with its conserved first and last residue. D genes are given only for firm matches.

V,J,D,DNA,CDR3
TRBV5-4,TRBJ2-3,TRBD2,TGTGCCAGCAGCTTCGGACTAGCGGGAGCTGTGGTTGATACGCAGTATTTT,CASSFGLAGAVVDTQYF
TRBV27,TRBJ1-1,TRBD1,TGTGCCAGCAGTAACGACAGGGCTGTCACTGAAGCTTTCTTT,CASSNDRAVTEAFF
TRBV11-3,TRBJ2-2,TRBD1,TGTGCCAGCAGCCACGACAGGGGAAACACCGGGGAGCTGTTTTTT,CASSHDRGNTGELFF
TRBV5-4,TRBJ2-7,.,TGTGCCAGCAGCTTGAACAGGAATTACGAGCAGTACTTC,CASSLNRNYEQYF
TRBV30,TRBJ1-4,.,TGTGCCTGGAGCGCCCTGAGGAATGAAAAACTGTTTTTT,CAWSALRNEKLFF
TRBV4-3,TRBJ1-1,.,TGCGCCAGCAGCCAAGACAGGGGTAGTAGGATGAACACTGAAGCTTTCTTT,CASSQDRGSRMNTEAFF
TRBV10-3,TRBJ2-5,TRBD2,TGTGCCATCAAGGGCGGGGGGGCCCAAGAGACCCAGTACTTC,CAIKGGGAQETQYF
TRBV7-2,TRBJ1-2,TRBD1,TGTGCCAGCAGCTCAGGCTACTGGACAGGGGAATTTAACTATGGCTACACCTTC,CASSSGYWTGEFNYGYTF
TRBV4-3,TRBJ2-1,TRBD2,TGCGCCAGCAGCCAAGATCAGCGGGAGTACTATGAGCAGTTCTTC,CASSQDQREYYEQFF
TRBV18,TRBJ2-1,.,TGTGCCAGCTGCCTTGGGGGGAGCTCCTACAATGAGCAGTTCTTC,CASCLGGSSYNEQFF
TRBV6-5,TRBJ1-5,.,TGTGCCAGCAGTCGGACAGGCAATCAGCCCCAGCATTTT,CASSRTGNQPQHF
TRBV4-1,TRBJ2-1,.,TGCGCCAGCAGCCAAAATATTAATGAGCAGTTCTTC,CASSQNINEQFF
TRBV5-4,TRBJ1-6,.,TGTGCCAGCGGGGCTGCGAGTCGGGATTCACCCCTCCACTTT,CASGAASRDSPLHF
TRBV30,TRBJ2-1,TRBD2,TGTGCCTGGAGTCCCACTAGCGGGAGGGCCGTGTATGAGCAGTTCTTC,CAWSPTSGRAVYEQFF
TRBV6-5,TRBJ1-1,.,TGTGCCAGCAGTTGGGCGAACATGAACACTGAAGCTTTCTTT,CASSWANMNTEAFF
TRBV18,TRBJ1-1,TRBD1,TGTGCCAGCTCACCTCAGGGGGCCCTGAACACTGAAGCTTTCTTT,CASSPQGALNTEAFF
TRBV29-1,TRBJ2-3,.,TGCAGCGTCACAGACACAGATACGCAGTATTTT,CSVTDTDTQYF
TRBV6-5,TRBJ2-2,.,TGTGCCAGCGCCAGGGACACCGGGGAGCTGTTTTTT,CASARDTGELFF
TRBV28,TRBJ1-2,TRBD1,TGTGCCAGCAGTTTATTCTATCAGGGGGCTCGGTATGGCTACACCTTC,CASSLFYQGARYGYTF
TRBV6-5,TRBJ1-3,TRBD1,TGTGCCAGCACCGTCGGACAGGGGGCTGGAAACACCATATATTTT,CASTVGQGAGNTIYF
TRBV6-5,TRBJ1-1,TRBD1,TGTGCCAGCACCCTCACCGGGACAGGGAACACTGAAGCTTTCTTT,CASTLTGTGNTEAFF
TRBV6-1,TRBJ1-4,.,TGTGCCAGCAGTTCAACAGGTTTTGAAAAACTGTTTTTT,CASSSTGFEKLFF
TRBV19,TRBJ2-7,TRBD1,TGTGCCAGTAGTGTTTCCCCGGGACAGCGTACCTACGAGCAGTACTTC,CASSVSPGQRTYEQYF
TRBV27,TRBJ2-7,.,TGTGCCAGCGGATTACAGGAGAGCTCCTACGAGCAGTACTTC,CASGLQESSYEQYF
TRBV7-2,TRBJ2-7,.,TGTGCCAGCAGTCCACCTGGCGGTCCCTACGAGCAGTACTTC,CASSPPGGPYEQYF
TRBV19,TRBJ2-2,.,TGTGCCACGGAAGCGCAGCCTAGCACCGGGGAGCTGTTTTTT,CATEAQPSTGELFF
TRBV6-5,TRBJ1-5,.,TGTGCCAGCATTCTCGGACTGCACAATCAGCCCCAGCATTTT,CASILGLHNQPQHF
TRBV28,TRBJ1-2,.,TGTGCCAGCAGTTTAACAGGGAATGGCTACACCTTC,CASSLTGNGYTF
TRBV2,TRBJ2-3,TRBD2,TGTGCCAGCAACCTAGCGGGGGGGAACACAGATACGCAGTATTTT,CASNLAGGNTDTQYF
TRBV4-1,TRBJ1-3,.,TGCGCCAGCAGCCAATGGTTCCCGAGCTCTGGAAACACCATATATTTT,CASSQWFPSSGNTIYF
TRBV21-1,TRBJ2-7,.,TGTGCCAGCAGCAAAGTTGCCCCGGGACAAGGACTCCCCGAGCAGTACTTC,CASSKVAPGQGLPEQYF
TRBV10-3,TRBJ1-2,TRBD1,TGTGCCATCAGCGCCCCACAGGGGAATAACTATGGCTACACCTTC,CAISAPQGNNYGYTF
TRBV29-1,TRBJ2-7,.,TGCAGCGTTGAAGGGGACGGGAGTAAGGTCTACGAGCAGTACTTC,CSVEGDGSKVYEQYF
TRBV13,TRBJ2-3,TRBD2,TGTGCCAGCAGCTTCGGACTAGCGGGGGATACGCAGTATTTT,CASSFGLAGDTQYF
TRBV4-3,TRBJ2-1,TRBD2,TGCGCCAGCAGCCAGATAGCGGGATCCTACAATGAGCAGTTCTTC,CASSQIAGSYNEQFF
TRBV27,TRBJ1-5,.,TGTGCCAGCAGTTGGAGGTACCATTTT,CASSWRYHF
TRBV6-1,TRBJ1-1,.,TGTGCCAGCAGCGTACTCGAGGGCACTGAAGCTTTCTTT,CASSVLEGTEAFF
TRBV6-1,TRBJ2-2,.,TGTGCCAGCAGTGAAGCCTACTTGAACACCGGGGAGCTGTTTTTT,CASSEAYLNTGELFF
TRBV27,TRBJ2-7,TRBD1,TGTGCCAGCAGTTTTCTTGGACAGGGCGGCGAGCAGTACTTC,CASSFLGQGGEQYF
TRBV6-6,TRBJ2-4,TRBD1,TGTGCCAGCAGTTACTCGACAGGGTCCAAAAACATTCAGTACTTC,CASSYSTGSKNIQYF
TRBV2,TRBJ2-1,.,TGTGCCAGCAGTATTGACAGGAATGAGCAGTTCTTC,CASSIDRNEQFF
TRBV6-5,TRBJ2-7,TRBD1,TGTGCCAGCAGTGGGACAGCTACCTACGAGCAGTACTTC,CASSGTATYEQYF